Presented here are 25 T cell receptor beta chains from one specimen sequenced in a study of beta chain features in type 1 diabetes (dated by TCRdb to 2016 to 2018). The library came from the immunoSEQ multiplex PCR assay. The High Capacity cDNA Reverse Transcription Kit was used to reverse transcribe all of the isolated RNA, meaning that expressed TCRB transcripts were what got sequenced. TCRdb's version of the immuneACCESS table is confined to in-frame rearrangements and falls short of the full clone set. An unresolved V gene accounts for under half of the shortfall where checked; the remainder is of unknown origin. This sample has about 350,000 clones in its table, and roughly a fifth of those were observed once. Of the sample, under 0.055% falls within the top ten clones. Material for sequencing was naive CD4+ T cells from blood. The sample's cell subset or site label is to be understood as: true naive CD4+ T cells. These receptors were obtained from a young woman in good health.

This clone was picked up a small number of times. V and J are TRBV30 and TRBJ2-3; D is undetermined. Trimming took off 4 bases at V and 2 bases at J, with 7 bases between the two ends. Looked up from germline, CDR1 is GTSNPN and CDR2 is SVGIG (reference sequence). The CDR3 totals 12 residues. The CDR3 DNA is TGTGCCTGGACCCGACTCACAGATACGCAGTATTTT. Translating it yields CAWTRLTDTQYF. The full variable domain, completed using reference TRBV30 and TRBJ2-3, is SQTIHQWPATLVQPVGSPLSLECTVEGTSNPNLYWYRQAAGRGLQLLFYSVGIGQISSEVPQNLSASRPQDRQFILSSKKLLLSDSGFYLCAWTRLTDTQYFGPGTRLTVL.

The V and J genes are TRBV5-1 and TRBJ2-7; a weak D match, TRBD2 (6 bases). Germline loops: CDR1 SGHRS, CDR2 YFSETQ. The CDR3 length is 15 residues. Between the trimmed V and J ends, which lost 1 base and 2 bases, there was a span of 13 bases. The CDR3 DNA reads TGCGCCAGCAGCTTGCTCGGCGGGGCCGCCTACGAGCAGTACTTC. Its protein product is CASSLLGGAAYEQYF.

The chain joins TRBV7-2 to TRBJ2-7, with TRBD2 identical over 7 bases. The trim removed 5 bases at V and 4 bases at J, leaving 11 bases unmatched. The CDR3 sequence is 15 residues long. Germline loops: CDR1 SGHTA, CDR2 FQGNSA. For the CDR3, the DNA is TGTGCCAGCAGCCCTAGGGGCGGGAGAAGGTACGAGCAGTACTTC. Translating gives CASSPRGGRRYEQYF. Looking up the rest from reference TRBV7-2 and TRBJ2-7 gives the full variable domain: GAGVSQSPSNKVTEKGKDVELRCDPISGHTALYWYRQSLGQGLEFLIYFQGNSAPDKSGLPSDRFSAERTGGSVSTLTIQRTQQEDSAVYLCASSPRGGRRYEQYFGPGTRLTVT.

This clone was counted a few times. The chain is built from TRBV15 and TRBJ1-2, with D perhaps matching TRBD1 (6 bases). Germline assignment: CDR1 LNHNV and CDR2 YYDKDF (reference sequence). Trimming stripped 5 bases from V and 3 bases from J, with 10 bases between. The CDR3 extends over 13 amino acids. The CDR3 loop reads CATSPRTDYGYTF. The CDR3 region has the DNA TGTGCCACCAGCCCCCGGACAGACTATGGCTACACCTTC.

This clone has a handful of counts. The V call is TRBV29-1, the J call TRBJ1-1; D not certain. The CDR3 covers 13 residues. V gave up 6 bases and J gave up 2 bases, with 13 bases separating them. Germline CDR1 reads SQVTM; CDR2 reads ANQGSEA. CDR3 sequence: CSVVGSLNTEAFF. CDR3 bases: TGCAGCGTCGTCGGGTCCTTAAACACTGAAGCTTTCTTT.

The chain combines TRBV30 with TRBJ2-1; possible D gene TRBD2, 5 bases. Germline lookup yields CDR1 GTSNPN and CDR2 SVGIG (reference sequence). This CDR3 has 16 amino acids. V was clipped by 6 bases and J by 3 bases, with 21 bases between them. The CDR3 protein is CACDSSGRWIYNEQFF. The CDR3 DNA is TGTGCCTGCGACTCCTCGGGGAGATGGATCTACAATGAGCAGTTCTTC.

The chain carries TRBV7-9 and TRBJ2-7, with 12 bases identical to TRBD2. The CDR3 is 16 residues long. Trimming took 6 bases from V and 3 from J; bases not matched to a gene: 9. The V gene's germline CDR1 is SEHNR and CDR2 FQNEAQ (reference sequence). CDR3: CASRPNGLAGIYEQYF. CDR3 nucleotide sequence: TGTGCCAGCAGGCCGAATGGACTAGCGGGAATCTACGAGCAGTACTTC.

This clone has just a few counts. The V call is TRBV7-2, the J call TRBJ2-3; 8 bases match TRBD1. This CDR3 region has 16 residues. The V segment lost 1 base and the J segment 0 bases; nucleotides outside the gene matches: 3. Germline CDR1 is SGHTA and CDR2 is FQGNSA. The CDR3 is CASSLGGQGSTDTQYF. As DNA, the CDR3 is TGTGCCAGCAGCTTAGGTGGACAGGGAAGCACAGATACGCAGTATTTT.

This clone was detected only a few times. The rearrangement links TRBV4-2 to TRBJ2-5; D is unresolved. V was pared by 0 bases and J by 5 bases, with 7 bases between. This CDR3 is built from 13 residues. Germline loops: CDR1 LGHNA, CDR2 YNFKEQ. CDR3: CASSQEIPETQYF. In nucleotides, the CDR3 is TGTGCCAGCAGCCAAGAAATTCCGGAGACCCAGTACTTC.

This clone came up a few times. This sequence joins TRBV11-1 and TRBJ2-1; 7 bases agree with TRBD1. The CDR3 consists of 13 residues. The ends lost 8 bases at V and 4 bases at J; junction bases unmatched: 5. CDR1 is SGHAT, CDR2 FQDESV, per germline (reference sequence). CDR3 DNA: TGTGCCAGCGGCCTGGACAGGTACAATGAGCAGTTCTTC. This sequence encodes CASGLDRYNEQFF. Together with reference TRBV11-1 and TRBJ2-1, the CDR3 gives the full variable domain: EAEVAQSPRYKITEKSQAVAFWCDPISGHATLYWYRQILGQGPELLVQFQDESVVDDSQLPKDRFSAERLKGVDSTLKIQPAELGDSAMYLCASGLDRYNEQFFGPGTRLTVL.

This chain uses TRBV18 with TRBJ2-1; possibly TRBD2 for D (7 bases). V was clipped by 2 bases and J by 9 bases, with 23 bases between them. The CDR3 totals 17 residues. Per germline, CDR1 KGHSH and CDR2 LQKENI. In nucleotides, the CDR3 is TGTGCCAGCTCACCATCGGGCGGGGGCCTAGGCCATTCTGAGCAGTTCTTC. Protein product: CASSPSGGGLGHSEQFF. Full variable domain (outside the CDR3, taken from reference TRBV18 and TRBJ2-1): NAGVMQNPRHLVRRRGQEARLRCSPMKGHSHVYWYRQLPEEGLKFMVYLQKENIIDESGMPKERFSAEFPKEGPSILRIQQVVRGDSAAYFCASSPSGGGLGHSEQFFGPGTRLTVL.

This clone was observed a handful of times. V usage is TRBV5-1 and J usage is TRBJ1-1; TRBD1 aligns across 8 bases. CDR1 and CDR2 from the germline V gene are SGHRS and YFSETQ. V was clipped by 4 bases and J by 11 bases; unmatched bases: 7. The CDR3 is made up of 12 amino acids. CDR3 nucleotide sequence: TGCGCCAGCAGCCGAGGACAGGGCCAGGCTTTCTTT. It codes for CASSRGQGQAFF.

To note about this clone: The germline gene is not matched at one end of the junction; a read error may be the cause. The chain has TRBV2 and TRBJ2-1, with 7 bases that match TRBD2. CDR3 length: 12 amino acids. Looked up from germline, CDR1 is SNHLY and CDR2 is FYNNEI. CDR3 sequence: CASRLAESPKIF. CDR3 nucleotide sequence: TGTGCCAGCAGGCTAGCGGAGAGCCCCAAGATCTTC.

This clone has just a few counts. CDR3 in amino acids: CASSSSGTGREQYF. As DNA, the CDR3 is TGTGCCAGCAGCTCATCCGGGACAGGGAGGGAGCAGTACTTC. The V and J genes are TRBV7-9 and TRBJ2-7, with 9 positions matching TRBD1. The CDR3 loop spans 14 amino acids. Germline CDR1 and CDR2: SEHNR and FQNEAQ (reference sequence). The V segment lost 4 bases and the J segment 7 bases; nucleotides outside the gene matches: 8.

The chain is built from TRBV15 and TRBJ1-2; D remains ambiguous. Between the trimmed V and J ends, which lost 3 bases and 8 bases, there was a span of 10 bases. CDR3 length: 12 residues. CDR1 and CDR2 from the germline V gene are LNHNV and YYDKDF (reference sequence). Here the CDR3 reads CATSSGEAGYTF. Written as DNA, the CDR3 is TGTGCCACCAGCAGTGGGGAGGCAGGCTACACCTTC.

The V and J genes are TRBV18 and TRBJ1-1; maybe TRBD1 (5 bases). CDR1 and CDR2 (germline): KGHSH, LQKENI. The CDR3 length is 16 residues. V shed 1 base and J shed 0 bases, with 12 bases lying between them. CDR3 DNA: TGTGCCAGCTCACCACACAAGGGGCTTCTGAACACTGAAGCTTTCTTT. Its translation: CASSPHKGLLNTEAFF.

This sequence joins TRBV7-2 and TRBJ2-1; 7 nucleotides match TRBD2. The CDR3 is 15 residues long. The V and J ends lost 4 bases and 6 bases, in that order; junction bases with no gene match: 9. Germline V gene lookup returns CDR1 SGHTA and CDR2 FQGNSA. DNA of the CDR3: TGTGCCAGCAGCTACAGCGGGGCGAGAGGCAATGAGCAGTTCTTC. Protein: CASSYSGARGNEQFF.

Only a few counts were recorded for this clone. This chain connects TRBV25-1 to TRBJ2-7, with a weak D call TRBD1 (6 bases). The ends were cut back, 6 bases at V and 7 bases at J, with 16 bases in the middle. The germline gives CDR1 MGHDK, CDR2 SYGVNS. The CDR3 is made up of 13 amino acids. CDR3 coding DNA: TGTGCCAGCAGGAACAGGGAGTCTGAGGAGCAGTACTTC. This gives the protein CASRNRESEEQYF.

The rearrangement links TRBV28 to TRBJ2-3, with TRBD1 identical over 9 bases. V lost 5 bases, J lost 3 bases, and 6 bases stayed unmatched. Per germline, CDR1 MDHEN and CDR2 SYDVKM. This CDR3 region has 15 residues. DNA of the CDR3: TGTGCCAGCAGTGCCGGGGGACAGGGTACAGATACGCAGTATTTT. Translation gives CASSAGGQGTDTQYF.

The V call is TRBV19, the J call TRBJ1-5; the D gene is possibly TRBD1 (6 bases). Trimming took 3 bases from V and 2 from J, leaving 11 bases between them. The CDR3 consists of 15 residues. Germline CDR1 LNHDA, CDR2 SQIVND (reference sequence). The CDR3 region is CASSITGRGNQPQHF. The CDR3 coding sequence is TGTGCCAGTAGTATCACAGGGCGAGGCAATCAGCCCCAGCATTTT.

A single count supports this clone. The chain links TRBV9 to TRBJ1-1; 8 bases are a match to TRBD1. After removal of 2 bases from V and 1 base from J, the junction contained 4 bases not matched to a gene. Germline values: CDR1 SGDLS, CDR2 YYNGEE. This CDR3 is built from 15 residues. The CDR3 region has the DNA TGTGCCAGCAGCGTTCCGACAGGGGCGAACACTGAAGCTTTCTTT. As protein: CASSVPTGANTEAFF. The whole variable domain, remainder taken from reference TRBV9 and TRBJ1-1, is DSGVTQTPKHLITATGQRVTLRCSPRSGDLSVYWYQQSLDQGLQFLIQYYNGEERAKGNILERFSAQQFPDLHSELNLSSLELGDSALYFCASSVPTGANTEAFFGQGTRLTVV.

Only a few counts were recorded for this clone. The chain combines TRBV30 with TRBJ2-3, with unresolved D. CDR3 size: 13 residues. CDR1 is GTSNPN, CDR2 SVGIG, per germline (reference sequence). V was clipped by 2 bases and J by 5 bases, with 11 bases between them. CDR3 protein: CAWSPPSGDTQYF. Here the CDR3 DNA reads TGTGCCTGGAGTCCTCCCTCGGGAGATACGCAGTATTTT.

With respect to this clone: The same CDR3 also results from other DNA sequences found in this sample. This chain connects TRBV9 to TRBJ1-1, with unresolved D. Germline assignment: CDR1 SGDLS and CDR2 YYNGEE. The CDR3 covers 13 residues. V dropped 0 bases and J dropped 2 bases, with 5 bases sitting between them. The CDR3 here is CASSVAVNTEAFF. The CDR3 nucleotides read TGTGCCAGCAGCGTAGCGGTTAACACTGAAGCTTTCTTT. The complete variable domain, with remaining parts taken from reference TRBV9 and TRBJ1-1, reads DSGVTQTPKHLITATGQRVTLRCSPRSGDLSVYWYQQSLDQGLQFLIQYYNGEERAKGNILERFSAQQFPDLHSELNLSSLELGDSALYFCASSVAVNTEAFFGQGTRLTVV.

This clone was detected a few times. The chain is built from TRBV29-1 and TRBJ1-3; the D is unclear. CDR3 size: 12 residues. Trimming stripped 5 bases from V and 0 bases from J, with 5 bases between. The germline V gene has CDR1 SQVTM and CDR2 ANQGSEA. CDR3 sequence: CSVLPSGNTIYF. The DNA for the CDR3 is TGCAGCGTTCTTCCCTCTGGAAACACCATATATTTT.

The chain recombines TRBV4-2 with TRBJ2-3; 10 bases agree with TRBD2. Germline values: CDR1 LGHNA, CDR2 YNFKEQ. Germline trimming cut 0 bases from V and 15 bases from J; bases unmatched to any gene: 15. The CDR3 consists of 16 residues. The CDR3 DNA is TGTGCCAGCAGCCAAGAGGCAGCGGGGGGGGGTTTCCAGGTTTATTTT. Translated, it gives CASSQEAAGGGFQVYF.